This T cell receptor (beta chain) was identified during a study of blood T cells in healthy people across ages. Study overall: Per two T cells, template switching captured roughly one barcoded beta molecule. General study results and limits: Naive T cell percentage strongly correlated with TCR beta diversity. What prevented conclusive comparison of naive and antigen-experienced cells was that PBMCs were unsorted.

Then a second PCR, running about 6 to 11 cycles, was carried out with a sample-barcoded 5' primer and a J-beta primer mix. Every sample gave at least 2.5 million paired-end reads containing CDR3. TCRdb independently ran MiXCR on the 5' RACE reads; one entry per CDR3 protein. In the table there are around 1,600,000 distinct CDR3 sequences, about 42% of which are singletons. Germline V gene data show CDR1 as SEHNR and CDR2 as FQNEAQ (reference sequence). This CDR3 has 14 amino acids. A word on this clonotype: The antigen is not known. The junction departs from the called germline gene at one end, perhaps through a read error.

The V gene is TRBV7-9, the J gene TRBJ2-7; unclear D gene. The sample taken for sequencing was blood. The source is a woman under 30 in good health. The CDR3 sequence is CACSTAAGTYEQYF. The CDR3 DNA sequence: TGTGCCTGCAGTACGGCGGCAGGCACCTACGAGCAGTACTTC.